The sequence of this T cell receptor beta chain was determined in a study of T cell responses to AZD1222 COVID-19 vaccine. Worth noting for this clone: Its antigen is not known.

Germline V gene sequence: CDR1 SGDLS, CDR2 YYNGEE. V was pared by 2 bases and J by 8 bases, with 14 bases between. CDR3 size: 15 residues. TCRdb's table, derived via immunoSEQ multiplex PCR, lists solely in-frame clones and lacks some. The sample has about 96,000 clones, under 90% seen once. Points from the study as a whole: Following two doses of AZD1222, Spike-specific TCR breadth and depth rose. Scientists sampled the repertoires only once the peak T cell response had passed. CD4 TCRs covered the whole spike, strongest at regions 160-218 and 743-854. Donors were mostly white British, more females; clonal diversity possibly underestimated.

V is TRBV9 and J is TRBJ1-6; D is possibly TRBD1 (6 bases). Sequencing used peripheral blood, obtained on day 0 of AZD1222 vaccination. The clonotype comes from an adult in good health. CDR3 protein: CASSVSGPGDSPLHF. CDR3 bases: TGTGCCAGCAGCGTTTCGGGGCCAGGGGATTCACCCCTCCACTTT.